The 5 T cell receptor beta chains reported below all come from one sample, sequenced in a study of cytomegalovirus exposure and HLA in healthy donors. The PCR was carried out with 60 Vbeta primers and 13 Jbeta primers. Some clones are missing from TCRdb's copy, which holds only in-frame ones; the method was immunoSEQ multiplex PCR. The sample includes around 33,000 clones, 85% to 95% of them seen just once. Material for sequencing was PBMCs. The receptors derive from a woman between 18 and 30 years old in good health and CMV-seronegative.

The DNA of the CDR3 is TGCGCCAGCAGCTTTACTGTCACAGATACGCAGTATTTT. Amino acid sequence: CASSFTVTDTQYF. V is TRBV5-1 and J is TRBJ2-3, with D hard to call. V lost 2 bases and J lost 2, with 6 bases in between. Germline CDR1 reads SGHRS; CDR2 reads YFSETQ. This CDR3 has 13 residues.

The CDR3 sequence is CASSRLAGGQGDTQYF. For the CDR3, the DNA is TGCGCCAGCAGCAGACTAGCGGGAGGGCAAGGAGATACGCAGTATTTT. This sequence joins TRBV5-1 and TRBJ2-3, with 14 bases aligning to TRBD2. V lost 4 bases to trimming and J lost 5 bases; unmatched junction nucleotides: 6. Germline V gives CDR1 SGHRS, CDR2 YFSETQ. This CDR3 has 16 amino acids.

This CDR3 reads CASSQAAPTGEGYGYTF. CDR3 DNA: TGCGCCAGCAGCCAAGCTGCACCGACAGGGGAAGGTTATGGCTACACCTTC. The chain has TRBV4-1 and TRBJ1-2; TRBD1 matches 8 bases. The V and J ends lost 1 base and 5 bases, in that order; junction bases with no gene match: 12. The CDR3 runs 17 residues. The germline CDR1 and CDR2 sequences are MGHRA and YSYEKL.

A word on this clone: The junction differs from germline at one of its ends, possibly a read error. The V gene is TRBV7-9, the J gene TRBJ2-1, with D possibly being TRBD1 (7 bases). The CDR3 extends over 18 amino acids. Germline V gene data show CDR1 as SEHNR and CDR2 as FQNEAQ (reference sequence). DNA for the CDR3: TGTTCCAGCAGCTCCCGGGGGCACAAACAGGGGTCCTACAATGAGCAGTTCTTC. The encoded protein is CSSSSRGHKQGSYNEQFF.

This clone appeared once. The V gene is TRBV14, the J gene TRBJ2-1, with a weak D call TRBD2 (7 bases). V gave up 4 bases and J gave up 5 bases, with 21 bases separating them. This CDR3 has 17 residues. From germline, CDR1 is SGHDN and CDR2 FVKESK. The CDR3 DNA is TGTGCCAGCAGCCCCACTAGGGGGGGAGGGGCCAACAATGAGCAGTTCTTC. The encoded protein is CASSPTRGGGANNEQFF.